One and the same sample provided the 26 T cell receptor beta chains below, sequenced in a study of T-cell reconstitution after alpha-beta-depleted transplantation in children. It was with unique molecular identifiers that the TCRbeta library was prepared. MiXCR, applied by TCRdb to the PCR reads, yields one record per CDR3 protein. The sample records 450,000 to 600,000 distinct CDR3 sequences, 18% being singletons. Source: PBMCs from the stem cell graft donor, taken from the stem cell graft. The receptors originated from a human donor who donated a stem cell graft to a child with acute lymphoblastic leukemia.

This chain connects TRBV3-1 to TRBJ2-7; D is possibly TRBD2 (5 bases). CDR1 is LGHDT and CDR2 is YNNKEL in the germline V gene (reference sequence). Trimming left V 8 bases short and J 2 bases short, with 13 bases between. The CDR3 is 13 residues long. CDR3: CASSHTGTYEQYF. In nucleotides, the CDR3 is TGTGCCAGCTCGCATACCGGGACCTACGAGCAGTACTTC.

The V gene is TRBV10-2, the J gene TRBJ1-3; TRBD1 aligns across 7 bases. Unmatched junction bases numbered 9, after V lost 6 bases and J lost 1 base. Germline V gene data show CDR1 as WSHSY and CDR2 as SAAADI. The CDR3 loop spans 16 amino acids. CDR3 bases: TGCGCCAGCAGACCCTGGGACAGTGTATCTGGAAACACCATATATTTT. Translating gives CASRPWDSVSGNTIYF.

This chain connects TRBV29-1 to TRBJ1-1; D gene ambiguous. Germline CDR1 SQVTM, CDR2 ANQGSEA. Trimming took 6 bases from V and 2 from J, leaving 13 bases between them. CDR3 length: 13 residues. CDR3 protein: CSVVTDANTEAFF. In nucleotides, the CDR3 is TGCAGCGTGGTAACAGATGCTAACACTGAAGCTTTCTTT.

The V call is TRBV9, the J call TRBJ2-7; D is perhaps TRBD1 or TRBD2 (5 bases each). CDR1 is SGDLS, CDR2 YYNGEE, per germline. Trimming took 3 bases from V and 0 from J, leaving 10 bases between them. The CDR3 is 14 amino acids. The CDR3 nucleotides read TGTGCCAGCAGCGGATCCGGGACCTCCTACGAGCAGTACTTC. It specifies CASSGSGTSYEQYF.

The gene calls are TRBV5-1 and TRBJ2-7; 11 bases align to TRBD2. There are 14 residues in the CDR3. Germline V CDR1 and CDR2: SGHRS, YFSETQ. Losses at the gene ends were 3 bases for V and 5 bases for J; bases not matched to a gene: 4. As DNA, the CDR3 is TGCGCCAGCAGCTGGGGACTAGCGGAGCACGAGCAGTACTTC. Residues: CASSWGLAEHEQYF.

The rearrangement joins TRBV7-3 to TRBJ1-2; TRBD1 is a possible D gene (6 bases). Germline CDR1 reads SGHTA; CDR2 reads FQGTGA. The CDR3 is made up of 15 amino acids. The germline V and J ends were trimmed by 8 bases and 1 base, with 17 bases remaining between them. The CDR3, as DNA: TGTGCCAGCGCGCCCATAGGGGGTAGTAACTATGGCTACACCTTC. Amino acid sequence: CASAPIGGSNYGYTF.

The J gene is TRBJ1-5, the V gene TRBV6-5; D uncertain. V dropped 4 bases and J dropped 4 bases, with 26 bases sitting between them. CDR1 MNHEY and CDR2 SVGAGI come from the germline V gene. This CDR3 is built from 19 residues. The DNA for the CDR3 is TGTGCCAGCAGTTGGGCTCCCCCCGACACTGAAAGGTCGAATCAGCCCCAGCATTTT. Translation: CASSWAPPDTERSNQPQHF.

The chain joins TRBV12-3 or TRBV12-4 to TRBJ2-7, with unresolved D. The CDR3 has 14 amino acids. V was trimmed by 6 bases and J by 2 bases, leaving 14 bases between them. CDR3 sequence reads: CASSLYPATYEQYF. In DNA, the CDR3 is TGTGCCAGCAGCCTGTACCCCGCTACCTACGAGCAGTACTTC.

The sample holds a few counts of this clonotype. The rearrangement joins TRBV6-4 to TRBJ1-5; D unclear. Per germline, CDR1 MRHNA and CDR2 SNTAGT. This CDR3 has 13 amino acids. V gave up 0 bases and J gave up 3 bases, with 3 bases separating them. CDR3: CASSDSDNQPQHF. CDR3 in DNA: TGTGCCAGCAGTGACTCGGACAATCAGCCCCAGCATTTT.

The rearrangement links TRBV2 to TRBJ2-7; TRBD1 or TRBD2 may be the D gene (5 bases each). From germline, CDR1 is SNHLY and CDR2 FYNNEI. This CDR3 is 15 amino acids long. V lost 8 bases, J lost 4 bases, and 21 bases lay in between. CDR3 amino acids: CASLNRGKGLYEQYF. The CDR3 nucleotides are TGTGCCAGCCTAAACCGAGGGAAGGGGTTGTACGAGCAGTACTTC.

The count of this clonotype is one. The chain links TRBV2 to TRBJ2-1, with D perhaps TRBD1 or TRBD2 (5 bases each). V lost 5 bases to trimming and J lost 9 bases, with 17 bases between them. The CDR3 is made up of 14 amino acids. The germline gives CDR1 SNHLY, CDR2 FYNNEI. Here the CDR3 DNA reads TGTGCCAGCAGTCCGTGGGGGTTTTTCAGTGAGCAGTTCTTC. This codes for CASSPWGFFSEQFF.

CDR3 coding DNA: TGTGCCAGCAGATTATTAGCGGAACAAGAGACCCAGTACTTC. Its protein product is CASRLLAEQETQYF. The rearrangement joins TRBV2 to TRBJ2-5; D is perhaps TRBD2 (6 bases). Germline CDR1 reads SNHLY; CDR2 reads FYNNEI. The CDR3 totals 14 residues. V shed 6 bases and J shed 2 bases, with 13 bases lying between them.

The chain has TRBV20-1 and TRBJ1-5; no clear D gene. The CDR3 runs to 14 residues. V gave up 1 base and J gave up 0 bases, with 7 bases separating them. Germline loops: CDR1 DFQATT, CDR2 SNEGSKA (reference sequence). CDR3 DNA: TGCAGTGCTAGAGGGTCAACTAGCAATCAGCCCCAGCATTTT. Its protein product is CSARGSTSNQPQHF.

This chain uses TRBV20-1 with TRBJ2-5, with 9 bases matching TRBD2. Germline assignment: CDR1 DFQATT and CDR2 SNEGSKA (reference sequence). This CDR3 contains 18 residues. V lost 0 bases, J lost 2 bases, and 13 bases stayed unmatched. CDR3 nucleotides: TGCAGTGCTAGAGATCAAGCCAGGCTAGCGGGGCTACAAGAGACCCAGTACTTC. Its protein product is CSARDQARLAGLQETQYF.

J is TRBJ2-1 and V is TRBV18, with TRBD1 matching 12 bases. This CDR3 has 16 amino acids. Germline trimming cut 5 bases from V and 9 bases from J; bases unmatched to any gene: 11. Germline V gives CDR1 KGHSH, CDR2 LQKENI. CDR3 amino acids: CASSTLPGQGAVEQFF. The CDR3 nucleotides are TGTGCCAGCTCAACATTACCGGGACAGGGGGCCGTTGAGCAGTTCTTC. Full variable domain (remainder filled in from reference TRBV18 and TRBJ2-1): NAGVMQNPRHLVRRRGQEARLRCSPMKGHSHVYWYRQLPEEGLKFMVYLQKENIIDESGMPKERFSAEFPKEGPSILRIQQVVRGDSAAYFCASSTLPGQGAVEQFFGPGTRLTVL.

A few counts support this clonotype. The DNA for the CDR3 is TGTGCCAGTCGGGGCGGGGTCAACACCGGGGAGCTGTTTTTT. This encodes CASRGGVNTGELFF. V gene TRBV6-4 combines with J gene TRBJ2-2; TRBD2 might be the D (6 bases). Trimming removed 9 bases from V and 2 bases from J, with 13 bases in between. The CDR3 is made up of 14 amino acids. The V gene's germline CDR1 is MRHNA and CDR2 SNTAGT.

This clonotype was seen a few times. The CDR3 nucleotides are TGCGCCAGCAGTAATTCGAGGGTGAACACCGGGGAGCTGTTTTTT. Amino acids: CASSNSRVNTGELFF. The rearrangement links TRBV4-1 to TRBJ2-2, with D tentatively TRBD2 (5 bases). The germline gives CDR1 MGHRA, CDR2 YSYEKL. The CDR3 runs to 15 residues. V was trimmed by 6 bases and J by 1 base, leaving 12 bases between them.

The chain employs TRBV24-1 and TRBJ2-3, with 12 nucleotides matching TRBD2. CDR1 is KGHDR and CDR2 is SFDVKD in the germline V gene. V lost 3 bases and J lost 10; bases outside the gene matches: 7. This CDR3 has 15 residues. The chain's CDR3 is CATSDLAGGPSSQYF. The CDR3 DNA follows: TGTGCCACCAGTGATCTAGCGGGAGGGCCTTCTTCGCAGTATTTT.

This clonotype was counted between two and nine times. The rearrangement joins TRBV6-7 to TRBJ1-2, with D uncertain. TRBV6-7 carries the ORF label, with uncertain function. The CDR3 sequence is 14 residues long. V lost 4 bases, J lost 0 bases, and 9 bases lay in between. In nucleotides, the CDR3 is TGTGCCAGCAGTTCTCCCGGTACTAACTATGGCTACACCTTC. Its translation: CASSSPGTNYGYTF.

In its sample, this clonotype was seen many times. The chain is built from TRBV7-9 and TRBJ2-4, with a weak D call TRBD2 (5 bases). The germline V gene encodes CDR1 SEHNR and CDR2 FQNEAQ (reference sequence). This CDR3 contains 12 residues. Trimming left V 7 bases short and J 12 bases short, with 16 bases between. CDR3 amino acids: CASTIASGDQYF. CDR3 bases: TGTGCCAGCACCATAGCTTCCGGGGATCAGTACTTC.

V gene TRBV12-3 or TRBV12-4 combines with J gene TRBJ2-7; D is uncertain. The V and J ends lost 1 base and 7 bases respectively, with 17 bases between them. CDR3 length: 15 amino acids. CDR3 bases: TGTGCCAGCAGTTTAGAAGGACGGCTTTGGGATGAGCAGTACTTC. Protein product: CASSLEGRLWDEQYF.

The table lists this clonotype with a few counts. The V gene is TRBV30, the J gene TRBJ1-1; D gene unclear. The germline gives CDR1 GTSNPN, CDR2 SVGIG (reference sequence). Trimming cost V 0 bases and J 0 bases, with 5 bases left between them. This CDR3 comprises 13 residues. CDR3 region: CAWSVTVNTEAFF. The CDR3 DNA reads TGTGCCTGGAGTGTAACCGTGAACACTGAAGCTTTCTTT.

The genes are TRBV12-3 or TRBV12-4 and TRBJ1-2, with D unclear. This CDR3 has 15 residues. Deletions cut 7 bases from V and 5 bases from J, with 20 bases between. DNA for the CDR3: TGTGCCAGCACCTCCGCGCGTGGTAGGGTATATGGCTACACCTTC. Translation: CASTSARGRVYGYTF.

This clonotype was counted at least ten times. The J gene is TRBJ1-5, the V gene TRBV5-1; no clear D gene. Trimming took 0 bases from V and 0 from J, leaving 7 bases between them. CDR3 length: 15 residues. Germline-derived CDR1 and CDR2 are SGHRS and YFSETQ. As DNA, the CDR3 is TGCGCCAGCAGCTTGGACGGTAATAGCAATCAGCCCCAGCATTTT. Protein: CASSLDGNSNQPQHF.

This clonotype came up a few times. V usage is TRBV5-1 and J usage is TRBJ1-2; 7 nucleotides line up with TRBD1. The germline gives CDR1 SGHRS, CDR2 YFSETQ. The ends lost 4 bases at V and 2 bases at J; junction bases unmatched: 14. The CDR3 length is 17 residues. The CDR3 here is CASSGRDSPANNYGYTF. CDR3 DNA sequence: TGCGCCAGCAGCGGCCGGGACAGTCCTGCCAACAACTATGGCTACACCTTC. Full variable domain (missing parts from reference TRBV5-1 and TRBJ1-2): KAGVTQTPRYLIKTRGQQVTLSCSPISGHRSVSWYQQTPGQGLQFLFEYFSETQRNKGNFPGRFSGRQFSNSRSEMNVSTLELGDSALYLCASSGRDSPANNYGYTFGSGTRLTVV.

This clonotype was seen only a few times. CDR3 in amino acids: CASSLVPSGTQQFF. The CDR3 DNA reads TGTGCCAGCAGCTTAGTGCCTAGCGGGACTCAGCAGTTCTTC. The V gene is TRBV7-2, the J gene TRBJ2-1; TRBD2 matches at 9 bases. Germline V gene data show CDR1 as SGHTA and CDR2 as FQGNSA. The CDR3 has 14 amino acids. V lost 1 base to trimming and J lost 11 bases; unmatched junction nucleotides: 6.